This T cell receptor (beta chain) was observed in a study of T cells in Graves' hyperthyroidism and ophthalmopathy. RNA transcripts were the template for amplifying TCR beta CDR3 regions. Primed by the HTBI set, a first-round RT-PCR was run on the TCR CDR3. Each CDR3 protein is one row after TCRdb ran MiXCR on the multiplex PCR reads. Here the sample spans around 520,000 distinct CDR3 sequences, approximately 25% being singletons. Germline V gene data show CDR1 as SGHAT and CDR2 as FQNNGV. Trimming left V 0 bases short and J 5 bases short, with 13 bases between. There are 15 residues in the CDR3. This clonotype was obtained from a woman aged 30 to 39 with Graves' ophthalmopathy. The chain employs TRBV11-2 and TRBJ2-5; D call uncertain. Material: blood. DNA of the CDR3: TGTGCCAGCAGCTTAGAACCAACGAGATGGGAGACCCAGTACTTC. Its translation: CASSLEPTRWETQYF.